The 9 T cell receptor beta chains below were found in one sample sequenced in a study of T cells after yellow fever vaccination. TCRdb reprocessed the 5' RACE reads with MiXCR, giving one entry per CDR3 protein. This table holds 310,000 or so distinct CDR3 sequences, roughly 3.5% found once. Material: PBMCs, obtained on the day of the yellow fever booster vaccination. All receptors derive from a man aged 18 to 29 who received the YFV17D yellow fever vaccine.

The chain recombines TRBV7-2 with TRBJ2-3; a weak D match, TRBD2 (6 bases). Germline loops: CDR1 SGHTA, CDR2 FQGNSA. There are 16 residues in the CDR3. V dropped 4 bases and J dropped 4 bases, with 18 bases sitting between them. The CDR3, as DNA: TGTGCCAGCAGCTCCCAAGGATCGGGGGAGCCAGATACGCAGTATTTT. Its protein is CASSSQGSGEPDTQYF. Drawing the rest from reference TRBV7-2 and TRBJ2-3, the complete variable domain is GAGVSQSPSNKVTEKGKDVELRCDPISGHTALYWYRQSLGQGLEFLIYFQGNSAPDKSGLPSDRFSAERTGGSVSTLTIQRTQQEDSAVYLCASSSQGSGEPDTQYFGPGTRLTVL.

This clonotype has a handful of counts. The chain employs TRBV27 and TRBJ1-1, with D perhaps matching TRBD1 (5 bases). CDR1 and CDR2 (germline): MNHEY, SMNVEV (reference sequence). The CDR3 length is 14 residues. V shed 3 bases and J shed 4 bases, with 12 bases lying between them. CDR3 loop: CASSFQGSGTEAFF. The CDR3 DNA reads as TGTGCCAGCAGTTTCCAGGGTTCGGGCACTGAAGCTTTCTTT.

This clonotype was counted at least ten times. The chain recombines TRBV7-2 with TRBJ2-3; D is unresolved. This CDR3 contains 13 residues. In germline, CDR1 is SGHTA, CDR2 FQGNSA. Trimming removed 4 bases at V and 2 bases at J, with 7 bases between. The CDR3 DNA reads TGTGCCAGCAGCTCCTCCTACACAGATACGCAGTATTTT. Its translation: CASSSSYTDTQYF.

This clonotype appeared many times. The gene calls are TRBV29-1 and TRBJ2-3, with D possibly TRBD1 on 6 matching bases. Trimming took off 3 bases at V and 2 bases at J, with 9 bases between the two ends. The CDR3 is made up of 13 amino acids. The germline gives CDR1 SQVTM, CDR2 ANQGSEA. The CDR3 protein is CSVEDRNTDTQYF. The DNA for the CDR3 is TGCAGCGTTGAGGACAGAAACACAGATACGCAGTATTTT.

This clonotype showed up many times. The chain employs TRBV4-1 and TRBJ2-5, with a weak D call TRBD2 (5 bases). Germline V gene data show CDR1 as MGHRA and CDR2 as YSYEKL. The V gene lost 3 bases and the J gene lost 1 base, with 15 bases spanning the gap. The length of the CDR3 is 16 residues. This CDR3 reads CASSQRAGLSQETQYF. The DNA of the CDR3 is TGCGCCAGCAGCCAGAGGGCCGGACTGAGCCAAGAGACCCAGTACTTC.

This clonotype was seen ten or more times. J is TRBJ1-5 and V is TRBV19; the D gene is possibly TRBD1 (5 bases). CDR3 length: 14 residues. Germline V gene data show CDR1 as LNHDA and CDR2 as SQIVND (reference sequence). V was clipped by 3 bases and J by 5 bases, with 11 bases between them. The CDR3, as DNA: TGTGCCAGTAGTATCGACAGATATGATCAGCCCCAGCATTTT. It specifies CASSIDRYDQPQHF. Full variable domain (remainder filled in from reference TRBV19 and TRBJ1-5): DGGITQSPKYLFRKEGQNVTLSCEQNLNHDAMYWYRQDPGQGLRLIYYSQIVNDFQKGDIAEGYSVSREKKESFPLTVTSAQKNPTAFYLCASSIDRYDQPQHFGDGTRLSIL.

There are many counts of this clonotype. The rearrangement links TRBV5-1 to TRBJ1-3; 7 nucleotides align to TRBD1. CDR1 is SGHRS and CDR2 is YFSETQ in the germline V gene. CDR3 size: 17 residues. Trimming at V came to 0 bases and at J to 0 bases, leaving 6 bases not matched to a gene. CDR3 nucleotide sequence: TGCGCCAGCAGCTTGGCCGAGGGGGCGAGCTCTGGAAACACCATATATTTT. Translating it yields CASSLAEGASSGNTIYF.

This clonotype came up a few times. The gene calls are TRBV7-9 and TRBJ1-3; D ambiguous. Germline CDR1 SEHNR, CDR2 FQNEAQ (reference sequence). The CDR3 totals 16 residues. Trimming removed 1 base at V and 0 bases at J, with 10 bases between. The CDR3, as DNA: TGTGCCAGCAGCTTAGGCGTGTCTGGCTCTGGAAACACCATATATTTT. Translated: CASSLGVSGSGNTIYF.

This clonotype was seen only a few times. V and J are TRBV4-2 and TRBJ2-1; D is perhaps TRBD2 (6 bases). Germline values: CDR1 LGHNA, CDR2 YNFKEQ. V was pared by 4 bases and J by 1 base, with 8 bases between. The length of the CDR3 is 14 residues. The CDR3 here is CASSRAGSYNEQFF. The CDR3 coding sequence is TGTGCCAGCAGCCGAGCGGGTTCCTACAATGAGCAGTTCTTC.